These 21 T cell receptor beta chains came from one sample sequenced in a study of control samples from healthy donors and cancer patients. Produced via immunoSEQ multiplex PCR; TCRdb's table is partial and in-frame only. The table shows about 170,000 clones, with around 95% occurring only once. The sample was blood. All receptors come from a woman between 55 and 75 years old in good health.

The J gene is TRBJ1-4, the V gene TRBV6-8; D gene uncertain. This CDR3 is built from 12 residues. Germline V gene data show CDR1 as MNHGY and CDR2 as SAAAGT. Between the trimmed V and J ends, which lost 6 bases and 4 bases, there was a span of 6 bases. The CDR3 protein is CASRPNNEKLFF. The CDR3 DNA reads as TGTGCCAGCAGGCCAAATAATGAAAAACTGTTTTTT.

This chain links TRBV12-3 or TRBV12-4 with TRBJ2-3, with D perhaps being TRBD1 or TRBD2 (5 bases each). The V end lost 8 bases, the J end lost 3 bases, and 12 bases lay between the germline ends. The CDR3 length is 13 residues. The CDR3 DNA reads as TGTGCCAGCCTACCTTGGGGGACAGATACGCAGTATTTT. Translation gives CASLPWGTDTQYF.

This chain connects TRBV6-6 to TRBJ1-6; the D gene is possibly TRBD1 (5 bases). Germline assignment: CDR1 MNHNY and CDR2 SVGAGI (reference sequence). V shed 2 bases and J shed 9 bases, with 11 bases lying between them. This CDR3 is built from 14 residues. This CDR3 is CASSYVGGSSPLHF. CDR3 coding DNA: TGTGCCAGCAGTTACGTCGGGGGATCTTCACCCCTCCACTTT.

CDR3 bases: TGTGCCAGCTCAGGGGGACCGGACACTGAAGCTTTCTTT. It translates to CASSGGPDTEAFF. J is TRBJ1-1 and V is TRBV7-9; 7 bases are a match to TRBD1. Germline-derived CDR1 and CDR2 are SEHNR and FQNEAQ (reference sequence). After removal of 8 bases from V and 3 bases from J, the junction contained 6 bases not matched to a gene. There are 13 residues in the CDR3.

The chain uses TRBV4-3 and TRBJ1-4, with TRBD1 as a possible D gene (6 bases). V gave up 0 bases and J gave up 0 bases, with 20 bases separating them. There are 20 residues in the CDR3. Germline values: CDR1 LGHNA, CDR2 YSLEER. CDR3 amino acids: CASSQDPPGHYSTTNEKLFF. CDR3 nucleotide sequence: TGCGCCAGCAGCCAAGATCCCCCGGGACACTACTCCACAACTAATGAAAAACTGTTTTTT.

The CDR3 bases are TGTGCCAGCAGCCAAGATCTGGGGCCCGGGGAAAAACTGTTTTTT. Its protein is CASSQDLGPGEKLFF. The rearrangement joins TRBV14 to TRBJ1-4; D possibly corresponds to TRBD1 (5 bases). The CDR3 is made up of 15 amino acids. Germline loops: CDR1 SGHDN, CDR2 FVKESK. V dropped 0 bases and J dropped 8 bases, with 13 bases sitting between them.

The chain recombines TRBV10-3 with TRBJ1-5, with a weak D call TRBD1 (6 bases). The CDR3 runs 15 residues. Looked up from germline, CDR1 is ENHRY and CDR2 is SYGVKD. Trimming cost V 0 bases and J 4 bases, with 10 bases left between them. The CDR3 sequence: CAISESGQLNQPQHF. In DNA form, the CDR3 reads TGTGCCATCAGTGAGTCCGGACAGCTAAATCAGCCCCAGCATTTT.

This chain joins TRBV9 and TRBJ1-1; TRBD1 might be the D (6 bases). The germline gives CDR1 SGDLS, CDR2 YYNGEE. This CDR3 has 14 residues. V was pared by 4 bases and J by 3 bases, with 13 bases between. The CDR3 bases are TGTGCCAGCAGCCGAGGGGGGGATGACACTGAAGCTTTCTTT. Translated, it gives CASSRGGDDTEAFF.

The V call is TRBV6-2 or TRBV6-3, the J call TRBJ1-5; D not resolved. The CDR3 is 13 residues long. In germline, CDR1 is MNHEY, CDR2 SVGEGT. V lost 0 bases to trimming and J lost 4 bases, with 4 bases between them. Here the CDR3 DNA reads TGTGCCAGCAGTTACTCGTGGAATCAGCCCCAGCATTTT. It encodes CASSYSWNQPQHF.

The chain joins TRBV10-3 to TRBJ1-5, with a tentative D call TRBD1 (6 bases). The V and J ends lost 1 base and 5 bases respectively, with 12 bases between them. This CDR3 has 15 residues. CDR1 and CDR2 from the germline V gene are ENHRY and SYGVKD. The chain's CDR3 is CAISEFEGVDQPQHF. DNA for the CDR3: TGTGCCATCAGTGAGTTCGAGGGGGTGGATCAGCCCCAGCATTTT.

This rearrangement joins TRBV29-1 to TRBJ2-7; D not certain. Germline CDR1 reads SQVTM; CDR2 reads ANQGSEA. The CDR3 totals 13 residues. Trimming took off 4 bases at V and 1 base at J, with 11 bases between the two ends. The DNA of the CDR3 is TGCAGCGTTGCCAGCAGGATTTCCTACGAGCAGTACTTC. It is translated as CSVASRISYEQYF.

The rearrangement links TRBV7-8 to TRBJ1-2, with a tentative D call TRBD1 (5 bases). This CDR3 spans 17 amino acids. Germline values: CDR1 SGHVS, CDR2 FQNEAQ. Trimming removed 1 base at V and 8 bases at J, with 23 bases between. CDR3: CASSLGGGLGTLLGYTF. In nucleotides, the CDR3 is TGTGCCAGCAGCTTAGGGGGCGGCCTGGGGACCCTCCTGGGCTACACCTTC.

This rearrangement joins TRBV11-2 to TRBJ2-5; D unresolved. Trimming removed 3 bases at V and 3 bases at J, with 8 bases between. The CDR3 is 13 residues long. Germline CDR1 SGHAT, CDR2 FQNNGV. CDR3 loop: CASSFRRKETQYF. In DNA form, the CDR3 reads TGTGCCAGCAGCTTTAGACGGAAAGAGACCCAGTACTTC. The variable domain in full, completed from reference TRBV11-2 and TRBJ2-5, reads EAGVAQSPRYKIIEKRQSVAFWCNPISGHATLYWYQQILGQGPKLLIQFQNNGVVDDSQLPKDRFSAERLKGVDSTLKIQPAKLEDSAVYLCASSFRRKETQYFGPGTRLLVL.

The V call is TRBV10-2, the J call TRBJ2-2, with no clear D. Germline V gene data show CDR1 as WSHSY and CDR2 as SAAADI. This CDR3 spans 13 amino acids. V was trimmed by 6 bases and J by 1 base, leaving 6 bases between them. The CDR3 protein is CASRALNTGELFF. In nucleotides, the CDR3 is TGCGCCAGCAGGGCCTTGAACACCGGGGAGCTGTTTTTT.

This clone has a single count. This chain joins TRBV5-1 and TRBJ1-1; D ambiguous. V was cut by 5 bases and J by 0 bases, with 11 bases left in between. This CDR3 is built from 14 residues. Germline V CDR1 and CDR2: SGHRS, YFSETQ. The CDR3 is CASSEPVMNTEAFF. CDR3 in DNA: TGCGCCAGCAGTGAGCCGGTAATGAACACTGAAGCTTTCTTT.

The chain joins TRBV6-5 to TRBJ2-3; weak D call: TRBD1 (5 bases). This CDR3 contains 10 residues. V lost 7 bases to trimming and J lost 7 bases, with 6 bases between them. Germline assignment: CDR1 MNHEY and CDR2 SVGAGI. CDR3 sequence: CASTGNTQYF. The CDR3 bases are TGTGCCAGCACAGGGAATACGCAGTATTTT.

The rearrangement links TRBV20-1 to TRBJ1-1, with D unclear. Germline assignment: CDR1 DFQATT and CDR2 SNEGSKA (reference sequence). V was trimmed by 1 base and J by 2 bases, leaving 2 bases between them. CDR3 length equals 11 residues. The CDR3 region has the DNA TGCAGTGCTAGAGGTAACACTGAAGCTTTCTTT. Its protein is CSARGNTEAFF.

The rearrangement uses TRBV6-5 and TRBJ2-3, with 8 bases lining up with TRBD2. The CDR3 sequence is 16 residues long. The V gene's germline CDR1 is MNHEY and CDR2 SVGAGI. With 4 bases clipped from V and 1 base from J, the junction kept 7 bases outside the gene matches. The CDR3 DNA reads TGTGCCAGCAGTTCCTCGGGGGGGCCCCGCACAGATACGCAGTATTTT. Its translation is CASSSSGGPRTDTQYF.

V usage is TRBV6-1 and J usage is TRBJ1-2, with 10 bases fitting TRBD1. The CDR3 consists of 15 residues. Germline values: CDR1 MNHNS, CDR2 SASEGT. V dropped 3 bases and J dropped 3; count of bases not matched to a gene: 4. CDR3 residues: CASSDDRGQDYGYTF. The CDR3 DNA sequence: TGTGCCAGCAGTGACGACAGGGGGCAGGACTATGGCTACACCTTC.

The V call is TRBV3-1 (or the pseudogene TRBV3-2), the J call TRBJ1-1; TRBD1 might be the D (5 bases). Germline CDR1 reads LGHDT; CDR2 reads YNNKEL (reference sequence). This CDR3 spans 15 amino acids. The V gene lost 5 bases and the J gene lost 1 base, with 14 bases spanning the gap. The DNA for the CDR3 is TGTGCCAGCAGCGCCAGAGTGGGGGGGAACACTGAAGCTTTCTTT. This sequence encodes CASSARVGGNTEAFF.

V gene TRBV7-9 combines with J gene TRBJ1-1, with D maybe TRBD1 (5 bases). V was trimmed by 1 base and J by 7 bases, leaving 13 bases between them. This CDR3 is built from 14 residues. Germline V gene data show CDR1 as SEHNR and CDR2 as FQNEAQ (reference sequence). CDR3 bases: TGTGCCAGCAGCTTAGGGGCAGGGCGAAGTGAAGCTTTCTTT. Encoded protein: CASSLGAGRSEAFF. Full variable domain (rest looked up from reference TRBV7-9 and TRBJ1-1): DTGVSQNPRHKITKRGQNVTFRCDPISEHNRLYWYRQTLGQGPEFLTYFQNEAQLEKSRLLSDRFSAERPKGSFSTLEIQRTEQGDSAMYLCASSLGAGRSEAFFGQGTRLTVV.